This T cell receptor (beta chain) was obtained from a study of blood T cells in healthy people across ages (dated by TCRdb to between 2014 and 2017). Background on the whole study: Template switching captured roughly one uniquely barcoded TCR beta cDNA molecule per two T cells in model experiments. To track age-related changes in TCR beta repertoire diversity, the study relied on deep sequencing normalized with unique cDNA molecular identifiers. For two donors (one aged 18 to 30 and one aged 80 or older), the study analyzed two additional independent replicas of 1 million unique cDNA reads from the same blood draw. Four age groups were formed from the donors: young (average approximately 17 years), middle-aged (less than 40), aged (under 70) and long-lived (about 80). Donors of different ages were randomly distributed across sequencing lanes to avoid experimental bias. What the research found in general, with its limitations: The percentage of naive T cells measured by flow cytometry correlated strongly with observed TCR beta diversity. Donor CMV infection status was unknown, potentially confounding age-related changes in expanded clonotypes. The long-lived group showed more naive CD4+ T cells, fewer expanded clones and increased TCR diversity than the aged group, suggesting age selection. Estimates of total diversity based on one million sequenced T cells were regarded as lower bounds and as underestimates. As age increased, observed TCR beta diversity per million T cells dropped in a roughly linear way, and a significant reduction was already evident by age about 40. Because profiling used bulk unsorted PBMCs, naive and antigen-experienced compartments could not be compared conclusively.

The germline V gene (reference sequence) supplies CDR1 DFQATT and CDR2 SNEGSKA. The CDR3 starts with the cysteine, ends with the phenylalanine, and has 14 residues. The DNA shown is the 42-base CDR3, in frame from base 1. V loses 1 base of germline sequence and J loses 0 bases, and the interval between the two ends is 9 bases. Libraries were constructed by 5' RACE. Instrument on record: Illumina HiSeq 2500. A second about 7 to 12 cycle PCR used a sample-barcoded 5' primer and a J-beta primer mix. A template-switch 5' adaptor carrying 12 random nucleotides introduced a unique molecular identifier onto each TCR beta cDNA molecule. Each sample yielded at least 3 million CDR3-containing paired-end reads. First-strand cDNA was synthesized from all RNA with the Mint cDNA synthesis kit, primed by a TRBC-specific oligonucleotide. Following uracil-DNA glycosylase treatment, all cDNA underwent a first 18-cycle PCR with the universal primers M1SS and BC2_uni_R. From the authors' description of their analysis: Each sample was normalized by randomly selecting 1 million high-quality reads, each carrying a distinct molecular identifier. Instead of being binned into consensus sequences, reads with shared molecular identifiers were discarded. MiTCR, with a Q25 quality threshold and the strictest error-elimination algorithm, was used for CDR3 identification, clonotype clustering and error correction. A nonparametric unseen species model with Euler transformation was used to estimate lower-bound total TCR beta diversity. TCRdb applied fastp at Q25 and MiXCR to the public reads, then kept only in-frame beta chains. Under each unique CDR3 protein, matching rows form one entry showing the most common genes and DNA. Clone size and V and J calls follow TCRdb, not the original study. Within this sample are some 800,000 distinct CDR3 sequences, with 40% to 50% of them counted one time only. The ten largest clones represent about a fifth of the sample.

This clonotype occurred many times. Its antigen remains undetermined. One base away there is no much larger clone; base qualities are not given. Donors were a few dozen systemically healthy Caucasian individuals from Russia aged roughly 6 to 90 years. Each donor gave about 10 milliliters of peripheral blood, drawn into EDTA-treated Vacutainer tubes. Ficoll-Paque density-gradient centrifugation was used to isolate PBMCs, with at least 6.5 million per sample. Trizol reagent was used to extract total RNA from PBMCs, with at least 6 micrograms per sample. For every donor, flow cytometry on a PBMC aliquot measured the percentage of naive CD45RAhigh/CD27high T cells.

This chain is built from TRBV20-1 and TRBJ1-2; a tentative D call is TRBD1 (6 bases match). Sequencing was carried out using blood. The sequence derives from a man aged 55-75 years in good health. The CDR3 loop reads CSARVRGPNYGYTF. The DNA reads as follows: TGCAGTGCTAGAGTCCGGGGGCCTAACTATGGCTACACCTTC.